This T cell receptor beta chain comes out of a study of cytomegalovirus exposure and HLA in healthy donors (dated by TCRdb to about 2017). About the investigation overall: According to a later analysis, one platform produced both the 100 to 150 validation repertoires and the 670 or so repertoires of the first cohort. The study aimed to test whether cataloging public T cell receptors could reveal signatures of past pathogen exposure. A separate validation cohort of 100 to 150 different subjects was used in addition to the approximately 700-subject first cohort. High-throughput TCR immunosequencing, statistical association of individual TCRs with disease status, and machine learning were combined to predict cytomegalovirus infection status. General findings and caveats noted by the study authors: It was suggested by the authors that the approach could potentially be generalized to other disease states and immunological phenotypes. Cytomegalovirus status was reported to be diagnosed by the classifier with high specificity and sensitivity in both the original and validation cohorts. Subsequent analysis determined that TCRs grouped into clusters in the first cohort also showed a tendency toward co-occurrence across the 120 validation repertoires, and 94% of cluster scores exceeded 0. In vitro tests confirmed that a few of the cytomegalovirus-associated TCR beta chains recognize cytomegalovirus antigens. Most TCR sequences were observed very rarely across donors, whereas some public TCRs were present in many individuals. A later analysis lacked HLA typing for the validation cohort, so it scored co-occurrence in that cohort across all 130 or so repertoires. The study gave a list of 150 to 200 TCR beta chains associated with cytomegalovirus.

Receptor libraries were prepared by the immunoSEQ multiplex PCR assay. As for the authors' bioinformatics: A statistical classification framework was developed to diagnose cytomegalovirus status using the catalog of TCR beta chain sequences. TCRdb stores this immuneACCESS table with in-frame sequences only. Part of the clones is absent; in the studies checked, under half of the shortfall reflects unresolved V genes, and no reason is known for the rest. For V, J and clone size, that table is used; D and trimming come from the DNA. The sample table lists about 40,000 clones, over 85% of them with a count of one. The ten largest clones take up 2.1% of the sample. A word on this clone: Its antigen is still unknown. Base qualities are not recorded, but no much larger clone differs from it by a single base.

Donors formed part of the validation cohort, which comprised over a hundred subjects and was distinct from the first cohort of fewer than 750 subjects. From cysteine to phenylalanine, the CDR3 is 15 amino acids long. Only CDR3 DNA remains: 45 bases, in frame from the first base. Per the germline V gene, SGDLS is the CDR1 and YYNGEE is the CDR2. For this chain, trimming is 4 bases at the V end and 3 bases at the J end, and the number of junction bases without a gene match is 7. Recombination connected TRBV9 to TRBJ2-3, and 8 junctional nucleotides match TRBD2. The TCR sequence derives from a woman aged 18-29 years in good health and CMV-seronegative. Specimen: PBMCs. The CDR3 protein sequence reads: CASSPSGGWTDTQYF. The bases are TGTGCCAGCAGCCCCAGCGGGGGTTGGACAGATACGCAGTATTTT.